This is a list of T cell receptor beta chains from one sample in a study of blood T cell repertoires in COVID-19. TCRdb's table, derived via immunoSEQ multiplex PCR, lists solely in-frame clones and lacks some. Here the sample spans about 140,000 clones, about four fifths being singletons. Sequenced sample: PBMCs or T cells enriched from blood (not recorded which). These receptors were obtained from a woman between 45 and 60 years old with acute COVID-19. Both conserved end residues are part of each CDR3. Fields, in order: V gene, D gene, J gene, CDR3 DNA, CDR3 protein. A D gene is named only where the DNA matches it firmly.

TRBV3-1/TRBV3-2	TRBD2	TRBJ2-3	TGTGCCAGCAGCCCTCTAGCGGGAGGAGATACGCAGTATTTT	CASSPLAGGDTQYF
TRBV7-9	TRBD2	TRBJ2-1	TGTGCCAGCAGCCCCGGGACTAGCATGCGCCATGAGCAGTTCTTC	CASSPGTSMRHEQFF
TRBV6-2/TRBV6-3	TRBD1	TRBJ2-7	TGTGCCAGCAGTACCGGGACAGGGGATACCTACGAGCAGTACTTC	CASSTGTGDTYEQYF
TRBV19	.	TRBJ2-1	TGTGCCAGTAAACAGGCGGTAAGCTCCTACAATGAGCAGTTCTTC	CASKQAVSSYNEQFF
TRBV5-8	TRBD2	TRBJ2-2	TGTGCCAGCAGCTCCGGCGGGAGGGCCCACGGGGAGCTGTTTTTT	CASSSGGRAHGELFF
TRBV7-2	TRBD2	TRBJ2-1	TGTGCCAGTAAAGCGGGAGGGATCTACAATGAGCAGTTCTTC	CASKAGGIYNEQFF
TRBV30	TRBD1	TRBJ1-4	TGTGCCTGGAGTGGGGGGACAGGGGAAATGCTCACTCGAGAAAAACTGTTTTTT	CAWSGGTGEMLTREKLFF
TRBV24-1	TRBD1	TRBJ1-5	TGTGCCACCAGTGTAGGCAAGGGGGCTCAGCCCCAGCATTTT	CATSVGKGAQPQHF
TRBV19	TRBD1	TRBJ2-7	TGTGCCAGTAGGTTGGACAGGGGCTACGAGCAGTACTTC	CASRLDRGYEQYF
TRBV4-1	TRBD1	TRBJ1-5	TGCGCCAGCAGCCAAGAAGGTGAACAGGGGGACTTTTTGGGCGAGCCCCAGCATTTT	CASSQEGEQGDFLGEPQHF
TRBV4-1	.	TRBJ2-5	TGCGCCAGCAGCCAAGGTCCTCTTGAGACCCAGTACTTC	CASSQGPLETQYF
TRBV3-1/TRBV3-2	.	TRBJ2-7	TGTGCCAGCTCCCCCTTTCCCTCCTACGAGCAGTACTTC	CASSPFPSYEQYF
TRBV7-8	.	TRBJ1-6	TGTGCCAGCAGCTTTGACAGGATGGGTGGGGGTAATTCACCCCTCCACTTT	CASSFDRMGGGNSPLHF
TRBV20-1	TRBD1	TRBJ2-7	TGCAGTGTGGCAGGGGGTTACGAGCAGTACTTC	CSVAGGYEQYF
TRBV5-8	.	TRBJ1-1	TGTGCCAGCAGCTTTGGGCAGGGAACCACTGAAGCTTTCTTT	CASSFGQGTTEAFF
TRBV19	TRBD1	TRBJ1-1	TGTGCCAGTAGTCCAGATTACTACGGACAGGGGGGGAACACTGAAGCTTTCTTT	CASSPDYYGQGGNTEAFF
TRBV7-2	TRBD2	TRBJ2-2	TGTGCCAGCAGCTTAGACTTTAGCGGGGCCCGGTCCGGGGAGCTGTTTTTT	CASSLDFSGARSGELFF
TRBV11-3	TRBD2	TRBJ2-2	TGTGCCAGCAGCGCTAGCGGGAGGAACACCGGGGAGCTGTTTTTT	CASSASGRNTGELFF
TRBV28	TRBD1	TRBJ1-5	TGTGCCAGCAGTGGGGGGGACAGGCTCAATCAGCCCCAGCATTTT	CASSGGDRLNQPQHF
TRBV5-1	TRBD2	TRBJ2-5	TGCGCCAGCAGCTCCGCCGGGACTAGCGGGGCAGAGACCCAGTACTTC	CASSSAGTSGAETQYF
TRBV19	.	TRBJ1-2	TGTGCCAGTAGCCCCCGGGGGGACTATGGCTACACCTTC	CASSPRGDYGYTF
TRBV7-9	TRBD2	TRBJ2-1	TGTGCCAGCAGTTATAGCGGGAGGACCTTAGAGCAGTTCTTC	CASSYSGRTLEQFF
TRBV5-1	.	TRBJ1-1	TGCGCCAGCAGCTCCTATGAGCGGTACACTGAAGCTTTCTTT	CASSSYERYTEAFF
TRBV6-2/TRBV6-3	.	TRBJ1-4	TGTGCCAGCAGTTACACGACAGGACGAAAACTGTTTTTT	CASSYTTGRKLFF
TRBV12-5	TRBD1	TRBJ1-1	TGTGCTAGTGGACTAATGGGGACAGGACTCAACACTGAAGCTTTCTTT	CASGLMGTGLNTEAFF
TRBV13	TRBD2	TRBJ2-7	TGTGCCAGCAGCATCGGGACTAGCGGCCCCTACGAGCAGTACTTC	CASSIGTSGPYEQYF
TRBV6-5	TRBD1	TRBJ1-5	TGTGCCAGTGATACCGGGACAGACAATCAGCCCCAGCATTTT	CASDTGTDNQPQHF
TRBV20-1	.	TRBJ1-2	TGCAGTGCTAGTTTCCAGAACTATGGCTACACCTTC	CSASFQNYGYTF
TRBV24-1	.	TRBJ1-5	TGTGCCACATATCGGACAAATGCTGCGAATCAGCCCCAGCATTTT	CATYRTNAANQPQHF
TRBV28	TRBD1	TRBJ1-5	TGTGCCAGCAAGCCCGGGACAGCCGGCAATCAGCCCCAGCATTTT	CASKPGTAGNQPQHF